Below are 24 T cell receptor beta chains sequenced from a single sample in a study of blood T cells in healthy people across ages. Together with a sample-barcoded 5' primer, a J-beta primer mix was included in a second PCR lasting about 6 to 11 cycles. TCRdb recomputed calls from the 5' RACE reads with MiXCR, one row per CDR3 protein. The sample has around 850,000 distinct CDR3 sequences, under 40% seen once. The sequenced sample consisted of blood. The receptors derive from a man aged 18-30 years in good health.

This clonotype turned up a few times. The chain combines TRBV14 with TRBJ1-5; a possible D gene is TRBD1 (6 bases). The germline gives CDR1 SGHDN, CDR2 FVKESK. CDR3 length equals 16 residues. V lost 2 bases to trimming and J lost 2 bases, with 13 bases between them. Here the CDR3 reads CASSQKNREGNQPQHF. CDR3 bases: TGTGCCAGCAGCCAAAAAAACAGGGAGGGCAATCAGCCCCAGCATTTT.

For this clonotype: This may come from a read error, since a much larger clone is one base off. The chain joins TRBV6-5 to TRBJ2-5, with D possibly being TRBD2 (6 bases). The germline V and J ends were trimmed by 5 bases and 3 bases, with 19 bases remaining between them. The CDR3 runs 16 residues. Looked up from germline, CDR1 is MNHEY and CDR2 is SVGAGI. The chain's CDR3 is CASSPGTGTAEETQYF. The CDR3, as DNA: TGTGCCAGCAGTCCCGGGACCGGGACTGCCGAAGAGACCCAGTACTTC.

This clonotype was picked up a small number of times. V and J are TRBV7-2 and TRBJ1-2, with no clear D. The germline V and J ends were trimmed by 1 base and 6 bases, with 9 bases remaining between them. Germline V CDR1 and CDR2: SGHTA, FQGNSA. This CDR3 spans 13 amino acids. CDR3 nucleotide sequence: TGTGCCAGCAGCTTAGACAGTAATAATGGCTACACCTTC. It yields the protein CASSLDSNNGYTF.

Many counts were recorded for this clonotype. The chain has TRBV5-6 and TRBJ2-7, with 10 bases fitting TRBD2. V lost 4 bases, J lost 4 bases, and 8 bases stayed unmatched. In germline, CDR1 is SGHDT, CDR2 YYEEEE. The CDR3 spans 15 residues. This CDR3 is CASSGLAGAQYEQYF. The DNA of the CDR3 is TGTGCCAGCAGCGGCCTAGCGGGGGCCCAATACGAGCAGTACTTC.

The gene calls are TRBV7-9 and TRBJ2-1; 12 bases agree with TRBD2. The trim removed 3 bases at V and 11 bases at J, leaving 5 bases unmatched. This CDR3 comprises 14 residues. Germline V gene lookup returns CDR1 SEHNR and CDR2 FQNEAQ (reference sequence). CDR3 region: CASSFSLAGGKQFF. The CDR3 region has the DNA TGTGCCAGCAGCTTCTCACTAGCGGGGGGTAAGCAGTTCTTC.

In its sample, this clonotype was seen many times. The chain is built from TRBV29-1 and TRBJ2-3, with TRBD1 as a possible D gene (6 bases). V shed 1 base and J shed 2 bases, with 10 bases lying between them. This CDR3 spans 14 amino acids. Germline loops: CDR1 SQVTM, CDR2 ANQGSEA. The CDR3 bases are TGCAGCGTTGAAGCAGGGGTACCCACAGATACGCAGTATTTT. It codes for CSVEAGVPTDTQYF.

By share, this clonotype ranks as medium-sized. The gene calls are TRBV12-3 or TRBV12-4 and TRBJ2-1, with D tentatively TRBD2 (6 bases). This CDR3 is built from 12 residues. V lost 7 bases and J 14 bases, leaving 18 bases between the germline ends. CDR3 bases: TGTGCCAGCACCACTCGGGCGGGGAATGAGTTCTTC. Amino acid sequence: CASTTRAGNEFF.

This clonotype was seen a few times. This chain links TRBV29-1 with TRBJ2-3; 8 nucleotides align to TRBD1. CDR1 and CDR2 (germline): SQVTM, ANQGSEA. This CDR3 is built from 15 residues. The trim removed 2 bases at V and 4 bases at J, leaving 8 bases unmatched. CDR3 nucleotide sequence: TGCAGCGTTGAATCCAGGGGGCATTGGGCAGATACGCAGTATTTT. This gives the protein CSVESRGHWADTQYF.

V usage is TRBV12-3 or TRBV12-4 and J usage is TRBJ2-7; 9 bases fit TRBD1. The CDR3 has 15 amino acids. Trimming removed 7 bases from V and 7 bases from J; junction bases left unmatched: 14. CDR3 coding DNA: TGTGCCAGCACCCAACAGGGGGCTCCCATGAGTGAGCAGTACTTC. Protein product: CASTQQGAPMSEQYF.

This chain links TRBV6-5 with TRBJ2-2, with TRBD2 matching 7 bases. The V segment lost 6 bases and the J segment 0 bases; nucleotides outside the gene matches: 7. From germline, CDR1 is MNHEY and CDR2 SVGAGI. The CDR3 has 16 amino acids. This CDR3 is CASSQLTSTNTGELFF. The CDR3 bases are TGTGCCAGCAGCCAATTGACTAGCACGAACACCGGGGAGCTGTTTTTT.

This clonotype has ten or more counts. This chain joins TRBV4-3 and TRBJ2-1; 7 bases are a match to TRBD2. The V segment lost 5 bases and the J segment 0 bases; nucleotides outside the gene matches: 7. The CDR3 consists of 16 residues. CDR1 and CDR2 (germline): LGHNA, YSLEER. The CDR3 coding sequence is TGCGCCAGCAGCGTTTCTAGCGGTAGCTCCTACAATGAGCAGTTCTTC. Amino acid sequence: CASSVSSGSSYNEQFF.

This clonotype was recorded a few times. The chain combines TRBV6-2 or TRBV6-3 with TRBJ2-7; the D gene is possibly TRBD1 (6 bases). CDR1 is MNHEY, CDR2 SVGEGT, per germline. This CDR3 is built from 15 residues. V gave up 0 bases and J gave up 3 bases, with 12 bases separating them. In DNA form, the CDR3 reads TGTGCCAGCAGTTACTCGCGACAGGAAAACTACGAGCAGTACTTC. It codes for CASSYSRQENYEQYF.

The J gene is TRBJ2-5, the V gene TRBV9; D may be TRBD2 (5 bases). This CDR3 has 15 residues. Looked up from germline, CDR1 is SGDLS and CDR2 is YYNGEE. Trimming removed 0 bases from V and 5 bases from J, with 14 bases in between. In DNA, the CDR3 is TGTGCCAGCAGCGTAGCTACGGGGAGTCGGGAGACCCAGTACTTC. Translated, it gives CASSVATGSRETQYF.

A few counts support this clonotype. CDR3 residues: CASSYGQPGPQHF. The CDR3 coding sequence is TGTGCCAGCAGTTACGGACAGCCTGGGCCCCAGCATTTT. This sequence joins TRBV6-5 and TRBJ1-5; D possibly corresponds to TRBD1 (6 bases). Germline loops: CDR1 MNHEY, CDR2 SVGAGI. Trimming cost V 2 bases and J 9 bases, with 11 bases left between them. CDR3 length: 13 residues.

This clonotype showed up just a few times. The rearrangement uses TRBV2 and TRBJ2-1; the match to TRBD2 covers 8 bases. V lost 11 bases, J lost 2 bases, and 8 bases stayed unmatched. This CDR3 comprises 14 residues. In germline, CDR1 is SNHLY, CDR2 FYNNEI. The CDR3 spells CAHGGAGPYNEQFF. The CDR3 coding sequence is TGTGCCCACGGGGGGGCGGGACCCTACAATGAGCAGTTCTTC. Supplemented by reference TRBV2 and TRBJ2-1, the full variable domain reads EPEVTQTPSHQVTQMGQEVILRCVPISNHLYFYWYRQILGQKVEFLVSFYNNEISEKSEIFDDQFSVERPDGSNFTLKIRSTKLEDSAMYFCAHGGAGPYNEQFFGPGTRLTVL.

The chain links TRBV27 to TRBJ2-5; 8 positions match TRBD1. The junction had 12 bases not matched to a gene; V was cut back by 5 bases and J by 1 base. This CDR3 contains 17 residues. Per germline, CDR1 MNHEY and CDR2 SMNVEV (reference sequence). DNA of the CDR3: TGTGCCAGCAGTCCAAGGACAGGGATAAGAGGCCAAGAGACCCAGTACTTC. Amino acids: CASSPRTGIRGQETQYF.

This clonotype occurred many times. The chain has TRBV7-2 and TRBJ2-3; 8 positions agree with TRBD2. This CDR3 comprises 14 residues. The junction had 5 bases not matched to a gene; V was cut back by 5 bases and J by 4 bases. Germline V gives CDR1 SGHTA, CDR2 FQGNSA. CDR3 protein: CASSPGGEADTQYF. CDR3 nucleotide sequence: TGTGCCAGCAGCCCCGGGGGGGAGGCAGATACGCAGTATTTT.

V gene TRBV20-1 combines with J gene TRBJ2-1, with 12 bases identical to TRBD2. J gave up 10 bases and V 0 bases, and 10 bases lay outside the gene matches. CDR1 DFQATT and CDR2 SNEGSKA come from the germline V gene (reference sequence). The CDR3 contains 16 residues. DNA for the CDR3: TGCAGTGCTAGAGATCTCCTGGGACTAGCGGGTCCCGAGCAGTTCTTC. Translated: CSARDLLGLAGPEQFF.

Remarks on this clonotype: A read error may account for a junction end that differs from germline. This sequence joins TRBV7-7 and TRBJ2-3; D might be TRBD2 (5 bases). Per the germline V gene, CDR1 is SSHAT and CDR2 is FNYEAQ (reference sequence). The CDR3 has 16 residues. CDR3 sequence: CASSLGGSFDTDTQYF. CDR3 bases: TGTGCTAGCAGCTTAGGAGGTTCTTTTGACACAGATACGCAGTATTTT.

In this sample, this clonotype turned up a few times. The genes are TRBV29-1 and TRBJ2-6, with D maybe TRBD1 (6 bases). The germline CDR1 and CDR2 sequences are SQVTM and ANQGSEA. CDR3 length: 14 amino acids. Trimming removed 5 bases from V and 0 bases from J, with 8 bases in between. The CDR3 region has the DNA TGCAGCGTTCAGGGGTCCTCTGGGGCCAACGTCCTGACTTTC. Translated: CSVQGSSGANVLTF. Based on the CDR3 plus reference TRBV29-1 and TRBJ2-6, the full variable domain is SAVISQKPSRDICQRGTSLTIQCQVDSQVTMMFWYRQQPGQSLTLIATANQGSEATYESGFVIDKFPISRPNLTFSTLTVSNMSPEDSSIYLCSVQGSSGANVLTFGAGSRLTVL.

The chain combines TRBV20-1 with TRBJ2-1; D may match TRBD1 or TRBD2 (6 bases each). This CDR3 is built from 14 residues. The V end was cut by 5 bases, the J end by 15 bases, with 26 bases between. The V gene's germline CDR1 is DFQATT and CDR2 SNEGSKA (reference sequence). CDR3 DNA sequence: TGCAGTGCTCAGTTACTAGCAAGGGGGATGCGGCGGTTCTTC. It codes for CSAQLLARGMRRFF.

In this sample, this clonotype turned up many times. The V call is TRBV5-7, the J call TRBJ1-2; TRBD1 aligns across 8 bases. TRBV5-7 is marked as an open reading frame, function uncertain. V gave up 0 bases and J gave up 7 bases; unmatched junction bases: 5. The CDR3 length is 14 residues. CDR3 coding DNA: TGTGCCAGCAGCTTGGGAGCAGGGGGCAGTGGCTACACCTTC. It translates to CASSLGAGGSGYTF.

This clonotype is a singleton in its sample. Sequence at one end of the junction differs from germline and may be a read error. The V and J genes are TRBV6-5 and TRBJ1-2; D is undetermined. CDR3 length equals 13 residues. CDR1 is MNHEY and CDR2 is SVGAGI in the germline V gene. The CDR3 protein is CTSSYGWGYGYTF. The CDR3, as DNA: TGTACCAGCAGTTACGGGTGGGGCTATGGCTACACCTTC.

There are a few counts of this clonotype. This rearrangement joins TRBV5-6 to TRBJ2-4; 7 bases are a match to TRBD1. The last part of the DNA fits TRBJ2-7 better; the J call may be wrong. CDR1 SGHDT and CDR2 YYEEEE come from the germline V gene. The CDR3 has 15 amino acids. The CDR3 sequence: CASSFGSGGPYEQYF. CDR3 coding DNA: TGTGCCAGCAGCTTTGGGTCAGGGGGACCCTACGAGCAGTACTTC.